Here is one T cell receptor (beta chain) with its context. The antigen is undetermined. Unmatched junction bases numbered 9, after V lost 6 bases and J lost 3 bases. The CDR3 covers 16 residues. Germline V CDR1 and CDR2: SGHTA, FQGNSA. PCR amplification relied on 60 Vbeta primers (plus 13 Jbeta primers). The repertoire was sequenced with immunoSEQ multiplex PCR; TCRdb's copy has only in-frame clones and lacks some. This repertoire includes some 53,000 clones. The data belong to a study of cytomegalovirus exposure and HLA in healthy donors. General study findings and limits: In terms of immune exposure information, only CMV serostatus was available.

What was sequenced was PBMCs. This chain links TRBV7-2 with TRBJ1-5, with 9 bases that match TRBD1. The sequence derives from a woman aged 55-75 years in good health and CMV-seropositive. In DNA form, the CDR3 reads TGTGCCAGCAGGAAAACCGGGACAGGGAACAATCAGCCCCAGCATTTT. This translates into CASRKTGTGNNQPQHF.